These 20 T cell receptor beta chains came from one sample sequenced in a study of human T cells and chemical hapten exposure. MiXCR was run by TCRdb on the 5' RACE reads, yielding one entry per CDR3 protein. Of about 140,000 distinct CDR3 sequences in the sample, around 4% were seen once. Total RNA was extracted from unfractionated whole blood. The source of these receptors is a female donor in good health.

This clonotype was picked up a small number of times. This could be a read error, since a much larger clone is one nucleotide away. J is TRBJ2-3 and V is TRBV2; TRBD2 matches 12 bases. The J segment lost 6 bases and the V segment lost 8 bases, leaving 18 bases of the junction unmatched. The germline V gene has CDR1 SNHLY and CDR2 FYNNEI. The CDR3 covers 18 residues. CDR3 DNA: TGTGCCAGCCCTCCGGGACTAGCGGGTATTGTCTGGGGGGATACGCAGTATTTT. Residues: CASPPGLAGIVWGDTQYF.

Ten or more counts support this clonotype. The genes are TRBV7-3 and TRBJ2-1; TRBD1 aligns across 9 bases. This CDR3 region has 16 residues. The V segment lost 5 bases and the J segment 9 bases; nucleotides outside the gene matches: 14. Per germline, CDR1 SGHTA and CDR2 FQGTGA. The CDR3 DNA sequence: TGTGCCAGCAGCCCTTTCACCGGGACAGGGTCGGTTGAGCAGTTCTTC. It specifies CASSPFTGTGSVEQFF.

This clonotype has only a few counts. The chain combines TRBV7-8 with TRBJ2-4; 8 nucleotides align to TRBD1. Germline CDR1 and CDR2: SGHVS and FQNEAQ. CDR3 size: 15 residues. The trim removed 5 bases at V and 4 bases at J, leaving 7 bases unmatched. CDR3 DNA: TGTGCCAGCAGCACCCAGGACAGGGTGAAAAACATTCAGTACTTC. Its translation: CASSTQDRVKNIQYF.

The genes are TRBV7-8 and TRBJ1-5, with D hard to call. Between the trimmed V and J ends, which lost 8 bases and 4 bases, there was a span of 18 bases. Germline values: CDR1 SGHVS, CDR2 FQNEAQ. The CDR3 is 15 amino acids. CDR3 nucleotide sequence: TGTGCCAGCTTTGGCGAAGGACCGTCTAATCAGCCCCAGCATTTT. It specifies CASFGEGPSNQPQHF.

This clonotype was recorded at least ten times. The rearrangement uses TRBV28 and TRBJ1-1; no clear D. The germline V gene encodes CDR1 MDHEN and CDR2 SYDVKM. This CDR3 has 14 amino acids. Trimming left V 3 bases short and J 3 bases short, with 11 bases between. The CDR3 region is CASSFRGWDTEAFF. CDR3 in DNA: TGTGCCAGCAGTTTTCGGGGATGGGACACTGAAGCTTTCTTT.

This clonotype was detected ten times or more. The J gene is TRBJ2-2, the V gene TRBV6-1; D perhaps matches TRBD2 (6 bases). Germline V gives CDR1 MNHNS, CDR2 SASEGT. The CDR3 has 17 amino acids. V was clipped by 6 bases and J by 2 bases, with 19 bases between them. The CDR3 region is CASRENTGTGNTGELFF. DNA of the CDR3: TGTGCCAGCAGAGAGAATACCGGGACTGGTAACACCGGGGAGCTGTTTTTT.

This clonotype has a count of ten or more. This chain joins TRBV2 and TRBJ2-1, with 8 bases matching TRBD2. J was trimmed by 5 bases and V by 6 bases; bases with no gene match: 12. The V gene's germline CDR1 is SNHLY and CDR2 FYNNEI. This CDR3 comprises 16 residues. CDR3 DNA: TGTGCCAGCAGCCAGGTAGCGGGGCCCCCCAACAATGAGCAGTTCTTC. Amino acids: CASSQVAGPPNNEQFF.

This clonotype occurred many times. V is TRBV7-8 and J is TRBJ1-6; 7 bases match TRBD1. V was clipped by 2 bases and J by 9 bases; unmatched bases: 16. Looked up from germline, CDR1 is SGHVS and CDR2 is FQNEAQ. There are 18 residues in the CDR3. CDR3 residues: CASSLLKGQVTFASPLHF. The CDR3 region has the DNA TGTGCCAGCAGCTTACTAAAAGGACAGGTCACCTTTGCTTCACCCCTCCACTTT.

This rearrangement joins TRBV27 to TRBJ2-1; no clear D. Trimming left V 5 bases short and J 7 bases short, with 12 bases between. Germline V gene sequence: CDR1 MNHEY, CDR2 SMNVEV (reference sequence). The CDR3 is 13 amino acids. The CDR3 region has the DNA TGTGCCAGCAGTACCCCGCTGACGAATGAGCAGTTCTTC. Protein product: CASSTPLTNEQFF.

This clonotype was seen at least ten times. The rearrangement links TRBV14 to TRBJ2-4; unclear D gene. CDR3 length equals 15 residues. Deletions cut 0 bases from V and 4 bases from J, with 10 bases between. Germline V gene lookup returns CDR1 SGHDN and CDR2 FVKESK. The CDR3, as DNA: TGTGCCAGCAGCCAAGAAGCCTCGCAGAAAAACATTCAGTACTTC. Amino acid sequence: CASSQEASQKNIQYF. Looking up the rest from reference TRBV14 and TRBJ2-4 gives the full variable domain: EAGVTQFPSHSVIEKGQTVTLRCDPISGHDNLYWYRRVMGKEIKFLLHFVKESKQDESGMPNNRFLAERTGGTYSTLKVQPAELEDSGVYFCASSQEASQKNIQYFGAGTRLSVL.

This clonotype has at least ten counts. The chain combines TRBV12-3 or TRBV12-4 with TRBJ1-3; D unclear. V dropped 2 bases and J dropped 6 bases, with 8 bases sitting between them. The CDR3 is made up of 13 amino acids. CDR3 coding DNA: TGTGCCAGCAGTTTATTCCAGGAAAACACCATATATTTT. It translates to CASSLFQENTIYF.

This clonotype was found many times. The chain joins TRBV24-1 to TRBJ1-2; D not resolved. Germline loops: CDR1 KGHDR, CDR2 SFDVKD. The CDR3 is 12 amino acids. Trimming cost V 6 bases and J 1 base, with 5 bases left between them. Here the CDR3 reads CATSPDNYGYTF. CDR3 coding DNA: TGTGCCACCAGTCCGGATAACTATGGCTACACCTTC.

This clonotype was found many times. The chain uses TRBV27 and TRBJ2-7, with D maybe TRBD1 (5 bases). The germline gives CDR1 MNHEY, CDR2 SMNVEV (reference sequence). V lost 10 bases, J lost 3 bases, and 19 bases lay in between. The CDR3 covers 14 residues. This CDR3 is CATRLLGPDYEQYF. CDR3 DNA: TGTGCCACCAGGCTCTTGGGGCCCGACTACGAGCAGTACTTC.

This clonotype was observed at least ten times. The chain links TRBV6-6 to TRBJ2-6, with TRBD1 identical over 7 bases. The germline V gene encodes CDR1 MNHNY and CDR2 SVGAGI (reference sequence). The CDR3 extends over 17 amino acids. Losses at the gene ends were 7 bases for V and 0 bases for J; bases not matched to a gene: 9. The CDR3 sequence: CASIGSGQLSGANVLTF. CDR3 DNA sequence: TGTGCCAGCATAGGTTCGGGACAGCTCTCTGGGGCCAACGTCCTGACTTTC.

This clonotype appeared many times. This chain links TRBV12-3 or TRBV12-4 with TRBJ2-1; weak D call: TRBD1 (5 bases). The V end was cut by 3 bases, the J end by 4 bases, with 13 bases between. The CDR3 totals 15 residues. The CDR3 loop is CASSFRGTVYNEQFF. The CDR3 region has the DNA TGTGCCAGCAGTTTTAGGGGAACTGTGTACAATGAGCAGTTCTTC.

This clonotype was recorded many times. This chain joins TRBV20-1 and TRBJ1-5; D perhaps matches TRBD1 (6 bases). CDR1 and CDR2 from the germline V gene are DFQATT and SNEGSKA (reference sequence). With 3 bases removed from V and 2 bases from J, the gap between germline ends came to 11 bases. The CDR3 has 14 amino acids. The CDR3 loop is CSARRDIRNQPQHF. DNA for the CDR3: TGCAGTGCTAGGCGGGACATTCGCAATCAGCCCCAGCATTTT.

This clonotype was seen at least ten times. V and J are TRBV6-2 or TRBV6-3 and TRBJ1-2; 8 nucleotides agree with TRBD1. The CDR3 extends over 13 amino acids. CDR1 and CDR2 (germline): MNHEY, SVGEGT. The ends lost 4 bases at V and 7 bases at J; junction bases unmatched: 5. CDR3 DNA: TGTGCCAGCAGTTCGGCAGGGGGCCTTGGCTACACCTTC. Its protein product is CASSSAGGLGYTF.

The chain joins TRBV3-1 to TRBJ2-4; D is perhaps TRBD1 (6 bases). CDR1 is LGHDT and CDR2 is YNNKEL in the germline V gene (reference sequence). Trimming took off 0 bases at V and 2 bases at J, with 11 bases between the two ends. This CDR3 has 16 residues. The CDR3 region has the DNA TGTGCCAGCAGCCAAGAGTTAGGGACAACCAAAAACATTCAGTACTTC. Amino acid sequence: CASSQELGTTKNIQYF. Supplemented by reference TRBV3-1 and TRBJ2-4, the full variable domain reads DTAVSQTPKYLVTQMGNDKSIKCEQNLGHDTMYWYKQDSKKFLKIMFSYNNKELIINETVPNRFSPKSPDKAHLNLHINSLELGDSAVYFCASSQELGTTKNIQYFGAGTRLSVL.

A word on this clonotype: A much larger clone differs from this one at a single base, so this may be a read error. Here the CDR3 reads CASSPTSTGWATQPQHF. As DNA, the CDR3 is TGTGCCAGCAGCCCTACTTCGACAGGGTGGGCCACTCAGCCCCAGCATTTT. The V gene is TRBV12-3 or TRBV12-4, the J gene TRBJ1-5; 7 bases are a match to TRBD1. This CDR3 contains 17 residues. Trimming removed 6 bases from V and 6 bases from J; junction bases left unmatched: 17.

There are many counts of this clonotype. The chain carries TRBV18 and TRBJ2-1; D unclear. Trimming took 5 bases from V and 4 from J, leaving 15 bases between them. The CDR3 contains 15 residues. Germline values: CDR1 KGHSH, CDR2 LQKENI. In DNA, the CDR3 is TGTGCCAGCTCAAGCAGCCCCGGACCGTACAATGAGCAGTTCTTC. Translating gives CASSSSPGPYNEQFF. The whole variable domain, filled in from reference TRBV18 and TRBJ2-1, reads NAGVMQNPRHLVRRRGQEARLRCSPMKGHSHVYWYRQLPEEGLKFMVYLQKENIIDESGMPKERFSAEFPKEGPSILRIQQVVRGDSAAYFCASSSSPGPYNEQFFGPGTRLTVL.